The source of this T cell receptor (beta chain) is a study of beta chain features in type 1 diabetes. Expressed TCRB transcripts were sequenced, since all the RNA that had been isolated was reverse transcribed. Naive, central memory and regulatory T cell samples averaged around 4 million immunoSEQ reads each. The data were produced by immunoSEQ multiplex PCR, yet TCRdb's version contains in-frame clones alone and is incomplete. The profile shows about 620,000 clones, 15% of them singletons. Worth noting for this clone: Its antigen is not identified.

J gave up 6 bases and V 3 bases, and 10 bases lay outside the gene matches. Germline V gives CDR1 SGDLS, CDR2 YYNGEE. The CDR3 loop spans 16 amino acids. General study results and limits: Patients with Type 1 diabetes showed moderately but significantly shorter TCRB CDR3s in all four CD4+ subsets. TCRB repertoires of naive, central memory and Treg cells appeared more similar among patients than among healthy donors. Lower insertion and higher deletion counts appeared at VDJ junctions in type 1 diabetes patients.

This chain links TRBV9 with TRBJ2-1; TRBD2 matches 9 bases. Sequences were obtained from naive CD4+ T cells from blood. The TCR was taken from a man between 18 and 29 years old in good health. The DNA of the CDR3 is TGTGCCAGCAGCGCCTCCTTGAGCGGGAGGATCAATGAGCAGTTCTTC. Its protein product is CASSASLSGRINEQFF.